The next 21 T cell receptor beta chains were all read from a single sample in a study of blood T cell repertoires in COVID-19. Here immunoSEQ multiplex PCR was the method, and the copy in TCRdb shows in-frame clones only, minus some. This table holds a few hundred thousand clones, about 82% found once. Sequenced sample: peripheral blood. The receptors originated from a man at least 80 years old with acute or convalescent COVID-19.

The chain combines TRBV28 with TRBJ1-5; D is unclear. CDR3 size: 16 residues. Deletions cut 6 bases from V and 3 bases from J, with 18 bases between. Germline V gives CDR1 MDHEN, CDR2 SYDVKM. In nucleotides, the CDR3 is TGTGCCAGCAGCCTAAATAAGGGAGGTTACAATCAGCCCCAGCATTTT. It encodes CASSLNKGGYNQPQHF.

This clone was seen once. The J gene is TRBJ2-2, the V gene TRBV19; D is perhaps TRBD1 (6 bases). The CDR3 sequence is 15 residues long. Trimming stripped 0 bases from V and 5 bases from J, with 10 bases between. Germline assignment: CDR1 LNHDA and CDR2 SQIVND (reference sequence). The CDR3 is CASSIDARGTGELFF. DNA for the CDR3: TGTGCCAGTAGTATAGATGCCAGGGGTACCGGGGAGCTGTTTTTT.

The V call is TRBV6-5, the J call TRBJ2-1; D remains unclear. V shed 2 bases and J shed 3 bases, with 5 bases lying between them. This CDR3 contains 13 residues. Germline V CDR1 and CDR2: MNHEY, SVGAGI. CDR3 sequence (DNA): TGTGCCAGCAGTTACGGAGACTACAATGAGCAGTTCTTC. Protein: CASSYGDYNEQFF.

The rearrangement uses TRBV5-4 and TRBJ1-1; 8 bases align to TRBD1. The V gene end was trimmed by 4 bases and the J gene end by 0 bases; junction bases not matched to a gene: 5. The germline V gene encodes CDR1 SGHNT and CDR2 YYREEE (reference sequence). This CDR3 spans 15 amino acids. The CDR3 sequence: CASSHQQGVNTEAFF. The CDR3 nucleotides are TGTGCCAGCAGCCACCAACAGGGGGTGAACACTGAAGCTTTCTTT.

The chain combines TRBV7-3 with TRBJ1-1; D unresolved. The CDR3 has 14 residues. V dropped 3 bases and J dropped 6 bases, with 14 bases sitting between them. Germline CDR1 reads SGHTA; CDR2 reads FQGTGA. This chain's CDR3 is CASSFEPTVSEAFF. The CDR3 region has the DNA TGTGCCAGCAGCTTTGAACCCACAGTTTCTGAAGCTTTCTTT.

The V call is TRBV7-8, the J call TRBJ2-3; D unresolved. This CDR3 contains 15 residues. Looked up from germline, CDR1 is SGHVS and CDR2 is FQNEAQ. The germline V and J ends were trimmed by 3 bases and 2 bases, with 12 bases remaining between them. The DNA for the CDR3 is TGTGCCAGCAGCTTCCAAGTGTCGGTCACAGATACGCAGTATTTT. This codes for CASSFQVSVTDTQYF.

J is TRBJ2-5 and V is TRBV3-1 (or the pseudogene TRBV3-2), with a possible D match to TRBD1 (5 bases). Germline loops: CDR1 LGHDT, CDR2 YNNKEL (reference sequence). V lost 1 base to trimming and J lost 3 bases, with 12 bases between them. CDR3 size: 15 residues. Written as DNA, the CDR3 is TGTGCCAGCAGCCAAGGCCGGACCAGGGAAGAGACCCAGTACTTC. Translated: CASSQGRTREETQYF.

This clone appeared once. The CDR3 here is CASRRTSGWMEQYF. The DNA of the CDR3 is TGTGCCAGCAGGAGGACTAGCGGTTGGATGGAGCAGTATTTT. The chain is built from TRBV6-5 and TRBJ2-3, with 10 bases identical to TRBD2. V gave up 6 bases and J gave up 11 bases; unmatched junction bases: 11. This CDR3 has 14 amino acids. The germline V gene has CDR1 MNHEY and CDR2 SVGAGI.

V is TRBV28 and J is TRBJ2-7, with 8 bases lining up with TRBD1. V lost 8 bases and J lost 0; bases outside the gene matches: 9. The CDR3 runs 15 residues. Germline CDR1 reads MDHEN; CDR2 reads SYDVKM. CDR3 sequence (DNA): TGTGCCAGCGGAAGGACAGGGCTTACCTCCTACGAGCAGTACTTC. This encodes CASGRTGLTSYEQYF.

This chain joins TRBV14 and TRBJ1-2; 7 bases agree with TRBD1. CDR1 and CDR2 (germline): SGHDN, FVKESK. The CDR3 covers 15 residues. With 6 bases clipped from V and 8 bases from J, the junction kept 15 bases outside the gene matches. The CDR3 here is CASSRGGTGLDGYTF. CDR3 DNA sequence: TGTGCCAGCAGTAGAGGGGGCACGGGTCTCGACGGCTACACCTTC.

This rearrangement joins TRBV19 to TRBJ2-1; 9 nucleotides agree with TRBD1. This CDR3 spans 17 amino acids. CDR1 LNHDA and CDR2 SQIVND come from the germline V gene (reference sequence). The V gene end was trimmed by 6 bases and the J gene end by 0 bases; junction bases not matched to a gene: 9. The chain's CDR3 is CASSRGQGQSSYNEQFF. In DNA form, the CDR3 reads TGTGCCAGTAGCAGGGGACAGGGACAGAGCTCCTACAATGAGCAGTTCTTC.

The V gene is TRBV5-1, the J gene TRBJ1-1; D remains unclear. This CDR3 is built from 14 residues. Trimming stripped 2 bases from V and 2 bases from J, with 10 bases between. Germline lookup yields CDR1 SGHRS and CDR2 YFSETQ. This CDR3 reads CASSFQPGNTEAFF. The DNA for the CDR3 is TGCGCCAGCAGCTTCCAACCGGGAAACACTGAAGCTTTCTTT.

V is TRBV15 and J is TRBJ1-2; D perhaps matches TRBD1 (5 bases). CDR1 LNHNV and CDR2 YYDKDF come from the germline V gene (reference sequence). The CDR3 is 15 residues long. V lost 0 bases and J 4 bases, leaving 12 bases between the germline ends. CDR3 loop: CATSRERPGLYGYTF. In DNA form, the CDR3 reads TGTGCCACCAGCAGAGAGAGGCCGGGACTCTATGGCTACACCTTC.

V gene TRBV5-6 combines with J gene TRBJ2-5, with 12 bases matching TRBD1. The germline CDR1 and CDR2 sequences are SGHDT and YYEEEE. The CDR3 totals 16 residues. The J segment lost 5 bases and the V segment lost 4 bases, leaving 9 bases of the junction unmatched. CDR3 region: CASSIGTGGLRETQYF. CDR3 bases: TGTGCCAGCAGCATAGGGACAGGGGGCCTTAGGGAGACCCAGTACTTC. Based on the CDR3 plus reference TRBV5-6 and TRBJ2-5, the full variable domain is DAGVTQSPTHLIKTRGQQVTLRCSPKSGHDTVSWYQQALGQGPQFIFQYYEEEERQRGNFPDRFSGHQFPNYSSELNVNALLLGDSALYLCASSIGTGGLRETQYFGPGTRLLVL.

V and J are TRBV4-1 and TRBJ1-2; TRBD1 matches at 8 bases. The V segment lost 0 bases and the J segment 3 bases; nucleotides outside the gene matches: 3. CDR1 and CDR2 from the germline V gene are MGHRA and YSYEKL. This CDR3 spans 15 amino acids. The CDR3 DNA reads TGCGCCAGCAGCCAAGATCACAGGGGGGACTATGGCTACACCTTC. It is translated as CASSQDHRGDYGYTF.

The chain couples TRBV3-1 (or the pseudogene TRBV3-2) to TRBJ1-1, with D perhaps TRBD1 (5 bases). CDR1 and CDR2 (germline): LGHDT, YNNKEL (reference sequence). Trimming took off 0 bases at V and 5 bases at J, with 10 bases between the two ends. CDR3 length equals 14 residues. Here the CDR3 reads CASSQDKGWTEAFF. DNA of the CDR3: TGTGCCAGCAGCCAAGATAAGGGGTGGACTGAAGCTTTCTTT.

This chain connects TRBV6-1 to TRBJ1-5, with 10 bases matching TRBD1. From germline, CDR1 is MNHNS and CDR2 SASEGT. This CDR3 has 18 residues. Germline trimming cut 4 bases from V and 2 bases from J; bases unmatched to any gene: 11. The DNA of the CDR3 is TGTGCCAGCAGTGGAGGGACAGGGGTTGTGGGGGGCAATCAGCCCCAGCATTTT. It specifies CASSGGTGVVGGNQPQHF.

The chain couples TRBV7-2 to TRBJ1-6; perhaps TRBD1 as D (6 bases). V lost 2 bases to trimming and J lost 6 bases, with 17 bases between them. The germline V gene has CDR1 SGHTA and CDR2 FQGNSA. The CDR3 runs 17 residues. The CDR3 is CASSLTGKPAGNSPLHF. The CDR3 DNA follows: TGTGCCAGCAGCTTAACAGGGAAACCCGCTGGTAATTCACCCCTCCACTTT. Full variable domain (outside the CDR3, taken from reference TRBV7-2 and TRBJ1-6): GAGVSQSPSNKVTEKGKDVELRCDPISGHTALYWYRQSLGQGLEFLIYFQGNSAPDKSGLPSDRFSAERTGGSVSTLTIQRTQQEDSAVYLCASSLTGKPAGNSPLHFGNGTRLTVT.

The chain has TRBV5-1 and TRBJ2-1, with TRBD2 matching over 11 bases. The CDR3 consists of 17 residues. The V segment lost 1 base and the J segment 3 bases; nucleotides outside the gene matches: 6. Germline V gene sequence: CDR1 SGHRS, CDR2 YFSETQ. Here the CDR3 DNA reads TGCGCCAGCAGCTTGAGGTCCGGGACTAGCGGCTACAATGAGCAGTTCTTC. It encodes CASSLRSGTSGYNEQFF.

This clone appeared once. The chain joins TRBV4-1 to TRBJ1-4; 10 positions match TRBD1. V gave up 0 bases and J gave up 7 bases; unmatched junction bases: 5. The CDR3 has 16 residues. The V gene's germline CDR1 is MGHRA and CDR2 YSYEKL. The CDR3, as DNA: TGCGCCAGCAGCCAAGAGCCGGGACAGGGGTTTGAAAAACTGTTTTTT. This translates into CASSQEPGQGFEKLFF.

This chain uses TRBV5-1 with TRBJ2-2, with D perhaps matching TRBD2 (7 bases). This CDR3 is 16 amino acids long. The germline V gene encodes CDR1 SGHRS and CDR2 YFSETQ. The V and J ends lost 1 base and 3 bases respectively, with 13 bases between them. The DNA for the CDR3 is TGCGCCAGCAGCTTGTCAAGGGGGGGAGACACCGGGGAGCTGTTTTTT. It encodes CASSLSRGGDTGELFF.